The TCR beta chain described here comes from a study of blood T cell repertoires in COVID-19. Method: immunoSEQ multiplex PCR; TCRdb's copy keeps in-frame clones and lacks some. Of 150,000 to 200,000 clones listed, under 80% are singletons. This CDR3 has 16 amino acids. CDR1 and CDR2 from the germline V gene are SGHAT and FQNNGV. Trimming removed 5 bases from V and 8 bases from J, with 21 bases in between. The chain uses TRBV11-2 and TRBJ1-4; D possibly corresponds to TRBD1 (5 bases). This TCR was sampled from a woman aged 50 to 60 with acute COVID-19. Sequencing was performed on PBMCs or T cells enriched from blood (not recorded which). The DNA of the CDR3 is TGTGCCAGCAGCCCCGGGCCGATAGGGGTTGGGGAAAAACTGTTTTTT. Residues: CASSPGPIGVGEKLFF.